This TCR beta chain appears in the sequencing data of a study of cytomegalovirus exposure and HLA in healthy donors. Findings and caveats of the study: Diagnosis of cytomegalovirus status made by the classifier reportedly showed high specificity and sensitivity. Indistinguishable V segments such as TRBV6-2 and TRBV6-3 were excluded. Associated with cytomegalovirus, according to the listing, were about 160 TCR beta chains.

The CDR3 loop spans 14 amino acids. With 3 bases clipped from V and 3 bases from J, the junction kept 5 bases outside the gene matches. Germline V gives CDR1 SGHRS, CDR2 YFSETQ. With 60 Vbeta and 13 Jbeta primers, the PCR was carried out. Method: immunoSEQ multiplex PCR; TCRdb's copy keeps in-frame clones and lacks some. The table gives 50,000 or so clones; the top ten clones make up roughly 7.1% of it. Comments on this clone: The antigen remains undetermined. Other nucleotide sequences from this sample produce the same CDR3.

This receptor was taken from a middle-aged woman in good health and CMV-seronegative. The chain links TRBV5-1 to TRBJ2-7; TRBD1 matches 8 bases. The sequencing input was PBMCs. The CDR3 protein is CASSSTGGNYEQYF. Written as DNA, the CDR3 is TGCGCCAGCAGCTCTACAGGGGGAAACTACGAGCAGTACTTC.